The present entry profiles one T cell receptor (beta chain) with its context. Its antigen is unknown. These data originate in a study of cytomegalovirus exposure and HLA in healthy donors. General study points: The study put 150 or so TCR beta chains on its list as cytomegalovirus-associated.

The PCR used 60 Vbeta and 13 Jbeta primers. Original processing notes: Later analysis identified 88 million or so unique TCR beta chains, about 10 million shared. The data were produced by immunoSEQ multiplex PCR, yet TCRdb's version contains in-frame clones alone and is incomplete. V and J calls and clone size are those listed in that table; D and trimming were worked out from the DNA. Among roughly 81,000 clones listed, 60% to 85% were seen once. Germline-derived CDR1 and CDR2 are MGHDK and SYGVNS. J gave up 3 bases and V 1 base, and 4 bases lay outside the gene matches. This CDR3 comprises 15 residues.

This sequence was found in a boy aged 5-17 years in good health and CMV-seronegative. Material for sequencing was PBMCs. The V call is TRBV25-1, the J call TRBJ1-2; 8 nucleotides match TRBD1. The CDR3 region is CASSELGQVHYGYTF. DNA for the CDR3: TGTGCCAGCAGTGAATTGGGACAGGTGCACTATGGCTACACCTTC.